This T cell receptor beta chain came from a study of T cells in localized non-small cell lung cancer (dated by TCRdb to about 2020). With regard to the full study: The study analyzed T cell repertoires of hundreds of early-stage NSCLC patients, comparing tumors and uninvolved tumor-adjacent lungs. Of the NSCLC patients, 120 to 150 were male and roughly 110 were female, and the mean age was about 69 years. The cohort consisted of 236 treatment-naive NSCLC patients whose localized lung tumors had been resected.

TCR beta CDR3 regions were sequenced from DNA using the immunoSEQ Assay. From the authors' description of their analysis: To compute T cell density, TCR beta template counts were normalized to usable DNA, which was estimated by amplifying housekeeping genes. Using the preseqR package, richness was estimated by extrapolating to 120,000 templates for tissue samples and 400,000 templates for PBMC samples. Clonality was taken to be one minus Pielou's evenness. Tissue-enriched TCRs were identified by differential abundance testing using productive amino-acid clonotypes, minimum total count 5 and alpha 0.1. The Jaccard Index and the Morisita Overlap Index were used to measure how much the repertoires overlapped between compartments. GLIPH grouped TCR beta CDR3s together with public tetramer-defined viral CDR3s, and a viral motif had to include at least three viral sequences and show V-gene enrichment. In TCRdb, the immuneACCESS table is reduced to in-frame sequences with V and J assigned. These tables do not hold every clone; where another copy was compared, an unresolved V gene accounts for under half, and the others remain unexplained. Clone size and V and J calls were adopted from that table, with D and trimming inferred from the DNA. This sample has about 33,000 clones in its table, and 80% to 95% of those were observed once. Around 2.1% of the sample is taken by the ten largest.

At diagnosis, tumor, uninvolved tumor-adjacent lung and peripheral blood were collected and then preserved as a mix of FFPE and fresh-frozen material. Blood samples were analyzed as peripheral blood mononuclear cells for TCR repertoire profiling. There are 10 amino acids in the CDR3, from cysteine to phenylalanine inclusive. The entry retains the CDR3 DNA only, 30 bases that are in frame from base 1. V loses 7 bases, J loses 9 bases, and the germline ends lie 10 bases apart. CDR1 is given as DFQATT and CDR2 as SNEGSKA, both from the germline V gene (reference sequence). On this clone: What this receptor recognizes is not known. Within one base of it there is no much larger clone, and no base qualities were kept.

Here is what the overall study found, with its caveats: Uninvolved tumor-adjacent lung showed the highest T cell clonality, higher than tumor, which suggests more focused antigenic responses in the adjacent lung. Multi-region tumor sequencing was not performed, so intratumor heterogeneity could not be excluded. Higher T cell density in blood was associated with longer overall survival, whereas higher clonality in adjacent lung was associated with shorter survival. A median of approximately 55 of the top 100 tumor clones were detected in paired uninvolved adjacent lung, and around 30 of these tumor clones were also found among the top 100 clones of the paired uninvolved adjacent lung. Because the study design was exploratory, TCR variables were selected using unadjusted p-values without false-discovery rate correction.

The sequence came from a female donor over 55 with stage I lung adenocarcinoma. The specimen was peripheral blood, collected before any cancer treatment. This chain is built from TRBV20-1 and TRBJ2-1, and possibly TRBD1, on 5 matching bases. The nucleotide sequence reads TGCAGTGATCAGGGTTGTGAGCAGTTCTTC. It specifies CSDQGCEQFF.